Each of the 12 T cell receptor beta chains below was sequenced from the same sample in a study of T cell responses to AZD1222 COVID-19 vaccine. This table comes from immunoSEQ multiplex PCR, and its TCRdb copy is limited to in-frame clones, with some not included. The sample carries under 150,000 clones, around 80% recorded once. Specimen: peripheral blood, collected 28 days after the second AZD1222 dose. The receptors were gathered from an adult who received the AZD1222 COVID-19 vaccine.

This clone occurred once. The genes are TRBV5-1 and TRBJ1-3; unclear D gene. Per the germline V gene, CDR1 is SGHRS and CDR2 is YFSETQ. Trimming pared 0 bases from V and 0 bases from J, leaving 10 bases between. This CDR3 is built from 16 residues. CDR3 sequence reads: CASSLELTASGNTIYF. The CDR3 DNA is TGCGCCAGCAGCTTGGAACTAACAGCCTCTGGAAACACCATATATTTT.

This chain joins TRBV15 and TRBJ2-7; TRBD1 might be the D (5 bases). The CDR3 has 14 amino acids. The germline V gene encodes CDR1 LNHNV and CDR2 YYDKDF (reference sequence). Trimming pared 0 bases from V and 2 bases from J, leaving 8 bases between. The CDR3 region is CATSRDLTAYEQYF. As DNA, the CDR3 is TGTGCCACCAGCAGAGATCTGACAGCCTACGAGCAGTACTTC. Full variable domain (missing parts from reference TRBV15 and TRBJ2-7): DAMVIQNPRYQVTQFGKPVTLSCSQTLNHNVMYWYQQKSSQAPKLLFHYYDKDFNNEADTPDNFQSRRPNTSFCFLDIRSPGLGDTAMYLCATSRDLTAYEQYFGPGTRLTVT.

On this clone: Other DNA sequences within the sample encode an identical CDR3. This chain links TRBV6-2 or TRBV6-3 with TRBJ2-1, with TRBD1 as a possible D gene (6 bases). Germline V gene sequence: CDR1 MNHEY, CDR2 SVGEGT. This CDR3 spans 13 amino acids. Trimming removed 4 bases at V and 7 bases at J, with 11 bases between. The CDR3 spells CASSSRGKNEQFF. CDR3 DNA: TGTGCCAGCAGTTCCAGGGGTAAGAATGAGCAGTTCTTC.

The chain links TRBV5-1 to TRBJ1-4; perhaps TRBD1 as D (5 bases). The CDR3 consists of 14 residues. CDR1 SGHRS and CDR2 YFSETQ come from the germline V gene. V was clipped by 4 bases and J by 9 bases, with 16 bases between them. This CDR3 reads CASSDGTTQQKLFF. CDR3 nucleotides: TGCGCCAGCAGCGATGGGACTACCCAGCAAAAACTGTTTTTT.

The rearrangement joins TRBV7-2 to TRBJ2-1, with D possibly matching TRBD2 (6 bases). The CDR3 contains 16 residues. V was shortened by 4 bases and J by 0 bases, with 13 bases between the two germline ends. Germline CDR1 is SGHTA and CDR2 is FQGNSA. The CDR3 sequence is CASSWTGTSSYNEQFF. In nucleotides, the CDR3 is TGTGCCAGCAGCTGGACCGGGACTTCCTCCTACAATGAGCAGTTCTTC.

The V gene is TRBV3-1 (or the pseudogene TRBV3-2), the J gene TRBJ1-1, with D unresolved. With 0 bases removed from V and 11 bases from J, the gap between germline ends came to 10 bases. The germline V gene has CDR1 LGHDT and CDR2 YNNKEL (reference sequence). The CDR3 covers 12 residues. The CDR3 region is CASSQERAVAFF. CDR3 nucleotide sequence: TGTGCCAGCAGCCAAGAGAGGGCGGTCGCTTTCTTT.

This clone was counted between two and nine times. V is TRBV20-1 and J is TRBJ1-2; D unclear. The CDR3 spans 11 residues. Germline values: CDR1 DFQATT, CDR2 SNEGSKA (reference sequence). V was trimmed by 4 bases and J by 7 bases, leaving 10 bases between them. CDR3 DNA sequence: TGCAGTGCTAACGGGGTTGGTGGCTACACCTTC. This encodes CSANGVGGYTF.

This chain joins TRBV4-2 and TRBJ2-6; 8 nucleotides line up with TRBD2. With V trimmed by 4 bases and J by 4 bases, 6 bases remained unmatched. CDR1 and CDR2 (germline): LGHNA, YNFKEQ. The CDR3 length is 16 residues. The CDR3 protein is CASSLAGGSGANVLTF. The CDR3 nucleotides are TGTGCCAGCAGCCTGGCGGGGGGTTCGGGGGCCAACGTCCTGACTTTC.

The chain carries TRBV19 and TRBJ2-2; unclear D gene. Trimming pared 2 bases from V and 7 bases from J, leaving 5 bases between. The germline gives CDR1 LNHDA, CDR2 SQIVND (reference sequence). The CDR3 consists of 12 residues. Written as DNA, the CDR3 is TGTGCCAGTAGTATAAGCGTCGGGGAGCTGTTTTTT. Amino acid sequence: CASSISVGELFF.

The chain combines TRBV5-1 with TRBJ1-3; possible D gene TRBD1, 5 bases. V shed 4 bases and J shed 0 bases, with 14 bases lying between them. CDR3 length: 16 amino acids. Per the germline V gene, CDR1 is SGHRS and CDR2 is YFSETQ. The CDR3: CASSPRQTSSGNTIYF. Written as DNA, the CDR3 is TGCGCCAGCAGCCCCCGACAGACGAGCTCTGGAAACACCATATATTTT.

The chain uses TRBV28 and TRBJ2-5, with D perhaps TRBD1 (6 bases). The ends were cut back, 8 bases at V and 0 bases at J, with 16 bases in the middle. The CDR3 is made up of 15 amino acids. Germline assignment: CDR1 MDHEN and CDR2 SYDVKM. The CDR3 loop reads CASGRTALYQETQYF. DNA of the CDR3: TGTGCCAGCGGAAGGACAGCGTTGTACCAAGAGACCCAGTACTTC.

This chain joins TRBV27 and TRBJ1-2, with a possible D match to TRBD1 (5 bases). Germline-derived CDR1 and CDR2 are MNHEY and SMNVEV (reference sequence). The CDR3 covers 14 residues. Trimming removed 2 bases from V and 4 bases from J, with 11 bases in between. CDR3 in DNA: TGTGCCAGCAGTTTAGGGGGGGGAGCCTATGGCTACACCTTC. Translating gives CASSLGGGAYGYTF.